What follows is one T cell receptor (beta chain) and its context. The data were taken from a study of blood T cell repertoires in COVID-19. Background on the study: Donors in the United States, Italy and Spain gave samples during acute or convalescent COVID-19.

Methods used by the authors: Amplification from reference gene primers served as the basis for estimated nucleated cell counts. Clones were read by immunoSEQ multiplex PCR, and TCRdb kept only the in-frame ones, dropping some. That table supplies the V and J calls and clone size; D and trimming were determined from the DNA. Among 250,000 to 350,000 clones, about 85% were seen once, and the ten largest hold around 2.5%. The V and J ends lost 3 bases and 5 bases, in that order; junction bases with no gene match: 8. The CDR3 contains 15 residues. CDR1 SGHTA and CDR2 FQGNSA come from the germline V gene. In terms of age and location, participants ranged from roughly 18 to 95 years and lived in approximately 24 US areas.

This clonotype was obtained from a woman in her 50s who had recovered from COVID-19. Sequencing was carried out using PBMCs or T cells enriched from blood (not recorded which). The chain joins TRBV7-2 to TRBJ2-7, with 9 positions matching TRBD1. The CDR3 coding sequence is TGTGCCAGCAGCTTCCCGGGACAGGGATCCCACGAGCAGTACTTC. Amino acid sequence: CASSFPGQGSHEQYF.